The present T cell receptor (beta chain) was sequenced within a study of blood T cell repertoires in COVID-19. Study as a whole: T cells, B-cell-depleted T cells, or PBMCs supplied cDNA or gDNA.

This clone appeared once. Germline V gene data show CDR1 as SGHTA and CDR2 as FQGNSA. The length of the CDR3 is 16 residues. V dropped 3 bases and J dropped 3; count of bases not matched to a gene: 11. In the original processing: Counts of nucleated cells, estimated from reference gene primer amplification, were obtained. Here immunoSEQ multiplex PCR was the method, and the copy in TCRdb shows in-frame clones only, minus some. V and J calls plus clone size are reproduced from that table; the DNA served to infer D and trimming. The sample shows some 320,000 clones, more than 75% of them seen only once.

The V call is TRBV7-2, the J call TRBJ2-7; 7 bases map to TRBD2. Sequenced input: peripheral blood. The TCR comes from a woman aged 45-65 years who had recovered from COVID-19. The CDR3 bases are TGTGCCAGCAGCTTCTCTCCTAGCGGTAGTGTCTACGAGCAGTACTTC. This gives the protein CASSFSPSGSVYEQYF. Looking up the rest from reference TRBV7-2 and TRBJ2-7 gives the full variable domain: GAGVSQSPSNKVTEKGKDVELRCDPISGHTALYWYRQSLGQGLEFLIYFQGNSAPDKSGLPSDRFSAERTGGSVSTLTIQRTQQEDSAVYLCASSFSPSGSVYEQYFGPGTRLTVT.